This TCR beta chain was sequenced in a study of blood T cell repertoires in COVID-19. Study overall: There were acute and convalescent COVID-19 samples, and they came from the United States, Italy and Spain.

Some clones are missing from TCRdb's copy, which holds only in-frame ones; the method was immunoSEQ multiplex PCR. The data contain 250,000 or so clones, approximately 88% of them seen just once; the ten biggest clones take up roughly 6.7%. This CDR3 contains 17 residues. The V gene's germline CDR1 is SGHTA and CDR2 FQGNSA. V lost 5 bases to trimming and J lost 0 bases, with 17 bases between them. V and J are TRBV7-2 and TRBJ1-3; unclear D gene. This TCR derives from a woman in her thirties with COVID-19, enrolled during active disease. Material for sequencing was peripheral blood. DNA for the CDR3: TGTGCCAGCAGCACAAAACAGCTCCAAAACTCTGGAAACACCATATATTTT. Protein: CASSTKQLQNSGNTIYF.